Following are 30 T cell receptor beta chains from one sample sequenced in a study of blood T cell repertoires in COVID-19. Sequencing used immunoSEQ multiplex PCR; TCRdb keeps in-frame clones, though not all of them. The repertoire holds tens of thousands of clones, around 89% seen once, with approximately 3% in the top ten. The source material was peripheral blood. The source is a man between 50 and 59 years old with active COVID-19.

In DNA form, the CDR3 reads TGTGCCAGCAGTCCTTATTTCTATTCACCCCTCCACTTT. Its translation: CASSPYFYSPLHF. This chain connects TRBV6-5 to TRBJ1-6; D unclear. The germline gives CDR1 MNHEY, CDR2 SVGAGI. Trimming took off 5 bases at V and 8 bases at J, with 10 bases between the two ends. The CDR3 is 13 amino acids.

The rearrangement links TRBV7-3 to TRBJ2-7; 10 nucleotides line up with TRBD1. CDR3 length: 15 amino acids. The J segment lost 6 bases and the V segment lost 1 base, leaving 6 bases of the junction unmatched. Germline CDR1 SGHTA, CDR2 FQGTGA. CDR3: CASSLKGQGSGEQYF. CDR3 nucleotides: TGTGCCAGCAGCTTAAAGGGACAGGGGTCCGGCGAGCAGTACTTC. Looking up the rest from reference TRBV7-3 and TRBJ2-7 gives the full variable domain: GAGVSQTPSNKVTEKGKYVELRCDPISGHTALYWYRQSLGQGPEFLIYFQGTGAADDSGLPNDRFFAVRPEGSVSTLKIQRTERGDSAVYLCASSLKGQGSGEQYFGPGTRLTVT.

The chain carries TRBV9 and TRBJ2-5; tentative D call: TRBD1 (6 bases). V was cut by 0 bases and J by 4 bases, with 13 bases left in between. The germline gives CDR1 SGDLS, CDR2 YYNGEE. This CDR3 spans 15 amino acids. CDR3 loop: CASSVGPGAIETQYF. As DNA, the CDR3 is TGTGCCAGCAGCGTAGGGCCAGGGGCAATAGAGACCCAGTACTTC.

The chain links TRBV19 to TRBJ1-5, with 7 bases identical to TRBD1. The V and J ends lost 2 bases and 7 bases, in that order; junction bases with no gene match: 5. CDR1 and CDR2 from the germline V gene are LNHDA and SQIVND (reference sequence). CDR3 length equals 14 residues. The CDR3: CASSIKTGPQPQHF. CDR3 coding DNA: TGTGCCAGTAGTATAAAGACAGGGCCCCAGCCCCAGCATTTT.

V gene TRBV5-1 combines with J gene TRBJ2-1; 8 bases map to TRBD2. CDR1 and CDR2 (germline): SGHRS, YFSETQ. With V trimmed by 5 bases and J by 2 bases, 9 bases remained unmatched. This CDR3 has 16 residues. The CDR3 coding sequence is TGCGCCAGCAGAGAGGGAGCGGGGGCCCCCTACAATGAGCAGTTCTTC. It encodes CASREGAGAPYNEQFF. The entire variable domain, with the rest obtained from reference TRBV5-1 and TRBJ2-1, is as follows: KAGVTQTPRYLIKTRGQQVTLSCSPISGHRSVSWYQQTPGQGLQFLFEYFSETQRNKGNFPGRFSGRQFSNSRSEMNVSTLELGDSALYLCASREGAGAPYNEQFFGPGTRLTVL.

The genes are TRBV4-3 and TRBJ2-3; D uncertain. Germline CDR1 and CDR2: LGHNA and YSLEER. The CDR3 consists of 17 residues. The V end lost 0 bases, the J end lost 2 bases, and 15 bases lay between the germline ends. The CDR3 DNA reads as TGCGCCAGCAGCCAAGATTCGGGTAACTCTTTCACAGATACGCAGTATTTT. Protein product: CASSQDSGNSFTDTQYF.

The chain employs TRBV6-5 and TRBJ2-3; perhaps TRBD2 as D (7 bases). V lost 2 bases and J lost 4, with 10 bases in between. This CDR3 spans 14 amino acids. Germline-derived CDR1 and CDR2 are MNHEY and SVGAGI. CDR3: CASSYGGASDTQYF. The CDR3, as DNA: TGTGCCAGCAGTTACGGGGGGGCCTCAGATACGCAGTATTTT.

The chain recombines TRBV5-1 with TRBJ2-7; 8 bases match TRBD1. This CDR3 comprises 16 residues. V shed 4 bases and J 4 bases; nucleotides not matched to a gene: 13. Germline lookup yields CDR1 SGHRS and CDR2 YFSETQ. The CDR3 loop reads CASSREIDRGWYEQYF. For the CDR3, the DNA is TGCGCCAGCAGCAGAGAAATTGACAGGGGTTGGTACGAGCAGTACTTC.

The V and J genes are TRBV5-1 and TRBJ2-2, with TRBD2 matching 7 bases. CDR3 length: 15 residues. Germline CDR1 reads SGHRS; CDR2 reads YFSETQ. Germline trimming cut 6 bases from V and 2 bases from J; bases unmatched to any gene: 7. The CDR3 DNA reads as TGCGCCAGCACATTGAGCGGGGAAAACACCGGGGAGCTGTTTTTT. This sequence encodes CASTLSGENTGELFF.

The V gene is TRBV5-5, the J gene TRBJ1-3, with D possibly matching TRBD1 (6 bases). V was shortened by 3 bases and J by 0 bases, with 25 bases between the two germline ends. Germline assignment: CDR1 SGHKS and CDR2 YYEKEE (reference sequence). There are 20 residues in the CDR3. CDR3 loop: CASSSTGGRVTLASGNTIYF. In nucleotides, the CDR3 is TGTGCCAGCAGCTCGACCGGGGGGCGAGTGACCCTGGCCTCTGGAAACACCATATATTTT. Drawing the rest from reference TRBV5-5 and TRBJ1-3, the complete variable domain is DAGVTQSPTHLIKTRGQQVTLRCSPISGHKSVSWYQQVLGQGPQFIFQYYEKEERGRGNFPDRFSARQFPNYSSELNVNALLLGDSALYLCASSSTGGRVTLASGNTIYFGEGSWLTVV.

This clone was seen once. The V gene is TRBV7-9, the J gene TRBJ2-3; 14 nucleotides align to TRBD2. Germline V gives CDR1 SEHNR, CDR2 FQNEAQ (reference sequence). With 4 bases clipped from V and 6 bases from J, the junction kept 9 bases outside the gene matches. This CDR3 spans 17 amino acids. CDR3 protein: CASSYWGTSGGSDTQYF. CDR3 DNA: TGTGCCAGCAGCTACTGGGGGACTAGCGGGGGAAGTGATACGCAGTATTTT.

V usage is TRBV6-5 and J usage is TRBJ1-2; the match to TRBD1 covers 11 bases. The CDR3 length is 14 residues. V lost 6 bases to trimming and J lost 8 bases; unmatched junction nucleotides: 8. Germline V gene sequence: CDR1 MNHEY, CDR2 SVGAGI. CDR3 coding DNA: TGTGCCAGCAGGACCTCCGGGACAGGGGGAGGCTACACCTTC. Protein: CASRTSGTGGGYTF.

The V and J genes are TRBV6-5 and TRBJ1-4; D uncertain. This CDR3 region has 12 residues. The germline V gene encodes CDR1 MNHEY and CDR2 SVGAGI. Trimming left V 6 bases short and J 6 bases short, with 8 bases between. In DNA, the CDR3 is TGTGCCAGCAGAGCGACTTATGAAAAACTGTTTTTT. This codes for CASRATYEKLFF.

The chain uses TRBV6-2 or TRBV6-3 and TRBJ1-5, with a tentative D call TRBD1 (6 bases). V lost 5 bases and J lost 0, with 8 bases in between. CDR3 length: 14 amino acids. The germline gives CDR1 MNHEY, CDR2 SVGEGT. The CDR3 sequence is CASSQQGSNQPQHF. The CDR3 DNA follows: TGTGCCAGCAGTCAACAGGGTAGCAATCAGCCCCAGCATTTT.

This chain connects TRBV27 to TRBJ2-2, with TRBD2 matching 8 bases. The V and J ends lost 6 bases and 2 bases, in that order; junction bases with no gene match: 8. In germline, CDR1 is MNHEY, CDR2 SMNVEV (reference sequence). The CDR3 spans 16 residues. CDR3 sequence reads: CASRPTSGENTGELFF. CDR3 DNA sequence: TGTGCCAGCAGGCCCACTAGCGGAGAAAACACCGGGGAGCTGTTTTTT.

The V gene is TRBV2, the J gene TRBJ2-1; no definite D call. CDR3 length equals 13 residues. Between the trimmed V and J ends, which lost 5 bases and 2 bases, there was a span of 7 bases. Germline-derived CDR1 and CDR2 are SNHLY and FYNNEI. The CDR3 DNA follows: TGTGCCAGCAGTACAGCCACCTACAATGAGCAGTTCTTC. Protein product: CASSTATYNEQFF.

A single count supports this clone. The chain carries TRBV28 and TRBJ2-5; 7 bases are a match to TRBD1. CDR3 length: 16 amino acids. Germline loops: CDR1 MDHEN, CDR2 SYDVKM. The V segment lost 7 bases and the J segment 4 bases; nucleotides outside the gene matches: 15. This chain's CDR3 is CASNSDFTGARETQYF. The CDR3 region has the DNA TGTGCCAGCAATTCCGATTTCACAGGGGCCAGAGAGACCCAGTACTTC.

The V gene is TRBV18, the J gene TRBJ2-1; 9 nucleotides match TRBD1. This CDR3 region has 16 residues. The J segment lost 6 bases and the V segment lost 4 bases, leaving 10 bases of the junction unmatched. Per germline, CDR1 KGHSH and CDR2 LQKENI. CDR3 in amino acids: CASSQQGADKGNEQFF. The CDR3, as DNA: TGTGCCAGCTCACAACAGGGGGCGGACAAGGGCAATGAGCAGTTCTTC. The full variable domain, with the rest looked up from reference TRBV18 and TRBJ2-1, is NAGVMQNPRHLVRRRGQEARLRCSPMKGHSHVYWYRQLPEEGLKFMVYLQKENIIDESGMPKERFSAEFPKEGPSILRIQQVVRGDSAAYFCASSQQGADKGNEQFFGPGTRLTVL.

The chain employs TRBV7-6 and TRBJ2-7; D gene unclear. The CDR3 extends over 14 amino acids. The germline V and J ends were trimmed by 1 base and 2 bases, with 9 bases remaining between them. Germline V gene data show CDR1 as SGHVS and CDR2 as FNYEAQ. The CDR3 DNA follows: TGTGCCAGCAGCTTAGGTCCCACTGCCTACGAGCAGTACTTC. Translating it yields CASSLGPTAYEQYF.

As DNA, the CDR3 is TGTGCCTGGAGTGTACCAGGGGTGCATGGCTACACCTTC. This sequence encodes CAWSVPGVHGYTF. The V gene is TRBV30, the J gene TRBJ1-2, with D perhaps TRBD1 (6 bases). Germline V CDR1 and CDR2: GTSNPN, SVGIG (reference sequence). Trimming took off 0 bases at V and 6 bases at J, with 11 bases between the two ends. CDR3 length: 13 amino acids.

The chain uses TRBV7-9 and TRBJ1-4, with TRBD1 matching 7 bases. Per germline, CDR1 SEHNR and CDR2 FQNEAQ (reference sequence). CDR3 length: 16 residues. V dropped 10 bases and J dropped 0; count of bases not matched to a gene: 11. Here the CDR3 reads CATEKEGAATNEKLFF. CDR3 bases: TGTGCCACGGAGAAAGAGGGGGCAGCAACTAATGAAAAACTGTTTTTT.

The chain joins TRBV6-5 to TRBJ2-4; 8 positions match TRBD2. This CDR3 is 14 amino acids long. Germline CDR1 reads MNHEY; CDR2 reads SVGAGI. J gave up 6 bases and V 4 bases, and 5 bases lay outside the gene matches. This chain's CDR3 is CASSSATSVNIQYF. The CDR3 DNA reads TGTGCCAGCAGTTCTGCGACTAGCGTAAACATTCAGTACTTC.

The CDR3 DNA reads TGCGCCAGCAGCGCCGGGGAACCGACCCGGGACGAGCAGTACTTC. As protein: CASSAGEPTRDEQYF. The rearrangement uses TRBV5-1 and TRBJ2-7; weak D call: TRBD2 (5 bases). CDR1 is SGHRS, CDR2 YFSETQ, per germline. The CDR3 covers 15 residues. Trimming removed 4 bases from V and 5 bases from J, with 19 bases in between.

The chain recombines TRBV19 with TRBJ2-7; 8 bases agree with TRBD1. The V gene end was trimmed by 0 bases and the J gene end by 6 bases; junction bases not matched to a gene: 7. Germline loops: CDR1 LNHDA, CDR2 SQIVND (reference sequence). The CDR3 contains 15 residues. CDR3 residues: CASSIEGTGVSEQYF. The CDR3 DNA is TGTGCCAGTAGTATAGAGGGGACAGGTGTCAGCGAGCAGTACTTC.

The genes are TRBV11-2 and TRBJ2-1, with D possibly TRBD2 on 5 matching bases. V dropped 0 bases and J dropped 11 bases, with 11 bases sitting between them. The CDR3 is 13 amino acids. Germline-derived CDR1 and CDR2 are SGHAT and FQNNGV. CDR3 nucleotides: TGTGCCAGCAGCTTAGAGTACAGCGGTAAGCAGTTCTTC. Amino acids: CASSLEYSGKQFF.

The rearrangement joins TRBV18 to TRBJ2-3; TRBD1 agrees at 7 bases. The CDR3 covers 18 residues. Looked up from germline, CDR1 is KGHSH and CDR2 is LQKENI. Trimming cost V 0 bases and J 6 bases; bases outside gene matches: 15. CDR3 coding DNA: TGTGCCAGCTCACCACCGTCCACGACAGGGTTTGGCGGGGATACGCAGTATTTT. Protein sequence: CASSPPSTTGFGGDTQYF.

V usage is TRBV15 and J usage is TRBJ2-5; D might be TRBD2 (5 bases). Trimming left V 2 bases short and J 9 bases short, with 19 bases between. The CDR3 is made up of 15 amino acids. Germline CDR1 and CDR2: LNHNV and YYDKDF (reference sequence). The CDR3 nucleotides are TGTGCCACCAGCAGAACGGACGGGGAGTTACGGGCCCAGTACTTC. Translating gives CATSRTDGELRAQYF.

The rearrangement joins TRBV2 to TRBJ1-1; the D gene is possibly TRBD1 (5 bases). The CDR3 runs 15 residues. V lost 7 bases, J lost 3 bases, and 18 bases lay in between. The germline gives CDR1 SNHLY, CDR2 FYNNEI. The CDR3, as DNA: TGTGCCAGCACCCTGGGCGGGGGAGGGGACACTGAAGCTTTCTTT. Translating it yields CASTLGGGGDTEAFF.

The V call is TRBV7-2, the J call TRBJ2-5, with 8 bases identical to TRBD2. CDR1 and CDR2 (germline): SGHTA, FQGNSA. V shed 5 bases, J shed 5 bases, and the junction held 10 bases outside the gene matches. This CDR3 contains 15 residues. DNA of the CDR3: TGTGCCAGCAGCATTAGCGGGGCCGTTACGGAGACCCAGTACTTC. It translates to CASSISGAVTETQYF.

The chain uses TRBV15 and TRBJ1-1, with 7 bases matching TRBD1. This CDR3 region has 15 residues. The junction had 13 bases not matched to a gene; V was cut back by 5 bases and J by 7 bases. Germline V gene sequence: CDR1 LNHNV, CDR2 YYDKDF (reference sequence). The CDR3, as DNA: TGTGCCACCAGCGTCGGACAGGCTCTCTATGGTGAAGCTTTCTTT. Translated: CATSVGQALYGEAFF. The whole variable domain, remainder taken from reference TRBV15 and TRBJ1-1, is DAMVIQNPRYQVTQFGKPVTLSCSQTLNHNVMYWYQQKSSQAPKLLFHYYDKDFNNEADTPDNFQSRRPNTSFCFLDIRSPGLGDTAMYLCATSVGQALYGEAFFGQGTRLTVV.